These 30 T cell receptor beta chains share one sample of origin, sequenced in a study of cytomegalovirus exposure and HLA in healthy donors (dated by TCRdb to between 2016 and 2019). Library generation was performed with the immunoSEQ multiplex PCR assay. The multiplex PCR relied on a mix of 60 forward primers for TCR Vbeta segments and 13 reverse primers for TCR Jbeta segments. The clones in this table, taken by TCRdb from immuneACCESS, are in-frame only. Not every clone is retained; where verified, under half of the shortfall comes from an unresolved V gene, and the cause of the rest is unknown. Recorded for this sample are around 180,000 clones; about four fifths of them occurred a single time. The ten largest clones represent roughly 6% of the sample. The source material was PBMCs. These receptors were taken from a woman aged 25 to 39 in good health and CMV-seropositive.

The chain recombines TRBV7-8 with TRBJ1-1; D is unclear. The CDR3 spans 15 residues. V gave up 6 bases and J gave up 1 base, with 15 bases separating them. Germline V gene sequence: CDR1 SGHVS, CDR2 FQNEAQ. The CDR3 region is CASRLRRGENTEAFF. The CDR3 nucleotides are TGTGCCAGCAGACTAAGACGAGGCGAGAACACTGAAGCTTTCTTT.

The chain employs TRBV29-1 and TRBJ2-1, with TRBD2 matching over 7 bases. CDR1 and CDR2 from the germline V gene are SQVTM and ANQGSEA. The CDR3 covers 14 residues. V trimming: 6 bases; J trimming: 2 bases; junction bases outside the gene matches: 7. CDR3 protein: CSVASGDAYNEQFF. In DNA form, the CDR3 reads TGCAGCGTCGCGAGCGGGGACGCCTACAATGAGCAGTTCTTC.

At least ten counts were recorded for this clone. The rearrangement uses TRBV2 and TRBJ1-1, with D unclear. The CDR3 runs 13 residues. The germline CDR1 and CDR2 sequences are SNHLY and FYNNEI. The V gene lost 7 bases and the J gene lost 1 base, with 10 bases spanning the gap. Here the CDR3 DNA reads TGTGCCAGCACCGTTGACAAGAACACTGAAGCTTTCTTT. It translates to CASTVDKNTEAFF.

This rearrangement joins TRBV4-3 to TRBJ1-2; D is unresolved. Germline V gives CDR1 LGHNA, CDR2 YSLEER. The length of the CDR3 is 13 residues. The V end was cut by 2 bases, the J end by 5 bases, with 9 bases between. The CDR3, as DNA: TGCGCCAGCAGCCAAAGCGGGTTTTATGGCTACACCTTC. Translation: CASSQSGFYGYTF.

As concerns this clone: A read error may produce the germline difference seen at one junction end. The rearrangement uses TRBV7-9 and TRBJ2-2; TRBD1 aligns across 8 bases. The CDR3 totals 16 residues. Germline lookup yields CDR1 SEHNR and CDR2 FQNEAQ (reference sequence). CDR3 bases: TGTTCCAGCAGCTTACTGGGACAGGCGAACACCGGGGAGCTGTTTTTT. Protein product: CSSSLLGQANTGELFF.

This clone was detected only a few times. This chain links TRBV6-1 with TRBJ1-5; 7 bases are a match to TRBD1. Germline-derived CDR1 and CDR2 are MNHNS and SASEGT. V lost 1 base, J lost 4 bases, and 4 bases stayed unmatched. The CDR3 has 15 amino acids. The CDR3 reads CASSEGQGMNQPQHF. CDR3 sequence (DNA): TGTGCCAGCAGTGAAGGACAGGGAATGAATCAGCCCCAGCATTTT.

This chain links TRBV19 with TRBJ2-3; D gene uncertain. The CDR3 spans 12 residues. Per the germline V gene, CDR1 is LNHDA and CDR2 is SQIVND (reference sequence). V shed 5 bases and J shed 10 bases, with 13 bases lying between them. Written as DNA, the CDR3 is TGTGCCAGTAGTGAAAGACTTGAGGCGCAGTATTTT. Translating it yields CASSERLEAQYF.

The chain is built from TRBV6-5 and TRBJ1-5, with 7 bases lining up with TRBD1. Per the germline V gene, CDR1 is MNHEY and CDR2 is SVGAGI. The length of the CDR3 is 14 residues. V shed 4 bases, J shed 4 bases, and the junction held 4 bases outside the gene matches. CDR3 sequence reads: CASSLGQRNQPQHF. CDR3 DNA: TGTGCCAGCAGTTTGGGACAGAGGAATCAGCCCCAGCATTTT.

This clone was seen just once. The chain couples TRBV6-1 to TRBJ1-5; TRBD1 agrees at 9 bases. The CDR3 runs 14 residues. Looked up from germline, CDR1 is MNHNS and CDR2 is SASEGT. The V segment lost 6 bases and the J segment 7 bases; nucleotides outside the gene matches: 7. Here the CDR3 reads CASRDRGLSQPQHF. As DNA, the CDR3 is TGTGCCAGCAGGGACAGGGGACTGAGCCAGCCCCAGCATTTT.

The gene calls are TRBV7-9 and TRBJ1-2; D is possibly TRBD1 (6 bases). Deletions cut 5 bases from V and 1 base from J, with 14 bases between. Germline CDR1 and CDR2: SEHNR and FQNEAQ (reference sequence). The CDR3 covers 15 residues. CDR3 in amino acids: CASSLPDRRNYGYTF. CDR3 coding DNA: TGTGCCAGCAGCCTCCCGGACAGACGTAACTATGGCTACACCTTC.

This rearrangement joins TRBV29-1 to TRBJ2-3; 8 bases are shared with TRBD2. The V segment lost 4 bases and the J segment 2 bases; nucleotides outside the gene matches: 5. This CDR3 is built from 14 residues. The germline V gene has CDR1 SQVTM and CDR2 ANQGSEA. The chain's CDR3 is CSVGSGVSTDTQYF. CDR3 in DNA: TGCAGCGTTGGTAGCGGGGTTTCCACAGATACGCAGTATTTT.

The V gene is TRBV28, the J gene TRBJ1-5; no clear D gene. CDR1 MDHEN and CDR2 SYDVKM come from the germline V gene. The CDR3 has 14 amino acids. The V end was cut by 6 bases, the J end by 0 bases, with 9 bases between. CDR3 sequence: CASRAGYSNQPQHF. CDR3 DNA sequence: TGTGCCAGCAGGGCGGGTTATAGCAATCAGCCCCAGCATTTT.

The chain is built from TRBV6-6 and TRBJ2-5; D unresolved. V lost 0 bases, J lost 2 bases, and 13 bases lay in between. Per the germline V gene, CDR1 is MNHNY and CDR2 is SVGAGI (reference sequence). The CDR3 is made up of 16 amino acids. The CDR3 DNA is TGTGCCAGCAGTTACTCGGCAGGCTCTCCACAAGAGACCCAGTACTTC. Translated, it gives CASSYSAGSPQETQYF.

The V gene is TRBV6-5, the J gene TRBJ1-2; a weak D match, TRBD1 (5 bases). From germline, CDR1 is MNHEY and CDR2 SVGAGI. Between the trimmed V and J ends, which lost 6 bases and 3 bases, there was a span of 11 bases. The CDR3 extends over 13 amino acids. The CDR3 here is CASRKGEDYGYTF. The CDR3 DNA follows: TGTGCCAGCAGGAAAGGGGAGGACTATGGCTACACCTTC.

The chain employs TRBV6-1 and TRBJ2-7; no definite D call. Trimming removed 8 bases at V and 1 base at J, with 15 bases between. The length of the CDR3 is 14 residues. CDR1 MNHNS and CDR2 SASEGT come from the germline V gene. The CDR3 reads CASVRSPGSYEQYF. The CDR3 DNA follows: TGTGCCAGCGTCCGGAGCCCGGGTTCCTACGAGCAGTACTTC.

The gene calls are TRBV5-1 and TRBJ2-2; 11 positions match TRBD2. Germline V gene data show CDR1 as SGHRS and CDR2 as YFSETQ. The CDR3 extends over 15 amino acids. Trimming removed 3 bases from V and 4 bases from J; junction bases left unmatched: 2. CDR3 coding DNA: TGCGCCAGCAGCTCCACTAGCGGGAGCACCGGGGAGCTGTTTTTT. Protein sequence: CASSSTSGSTGELFF.

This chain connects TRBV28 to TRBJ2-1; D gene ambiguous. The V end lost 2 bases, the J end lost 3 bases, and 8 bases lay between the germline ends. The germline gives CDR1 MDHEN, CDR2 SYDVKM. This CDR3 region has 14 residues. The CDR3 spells CASSLPGNYNEQFF. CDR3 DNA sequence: TGTGCCAGCAGTTTACCAGGAAACTACAATGAGCAGTTCTTC.

The CDR3 nucleotides read TGTGCCACCAGCAGAGCAGGCACAGATACGCAGTATTTT. It is translated as CATSRAGTDTQYF. This chain uses TRBV15 with TRBJ2-3; no clear D gene. The ends were cut back, 1 base at V and 1 base at J, with 3 bases in the middle. CDR3 size: 13 residues. Germline lookup yields CDR1 LNHNV and CDR2 YYDKDF (reference sequence).

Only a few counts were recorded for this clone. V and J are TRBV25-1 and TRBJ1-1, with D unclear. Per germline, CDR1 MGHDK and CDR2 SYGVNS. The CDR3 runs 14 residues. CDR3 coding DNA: TGTGACACCCCCGTGGGAGTTATGAAGGCTGAAGCTTTCTTT. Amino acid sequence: CDTPVGVMKAEAFF.

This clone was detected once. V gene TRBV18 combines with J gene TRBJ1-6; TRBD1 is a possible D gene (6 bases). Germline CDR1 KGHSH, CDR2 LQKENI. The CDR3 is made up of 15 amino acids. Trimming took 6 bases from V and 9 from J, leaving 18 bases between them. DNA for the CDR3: TGTGCCAGCTCCGACTACAGGGTTGGAGGTTCACCCCTCCACTTT. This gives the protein CASSDYRVGGSPLHF. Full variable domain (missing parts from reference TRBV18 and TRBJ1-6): NAGVMQNPRHLVRRRGQEARLRCSPMKGHSHVYWYRQLPEEGLKFMVYLQKENIIDESGMPKERFSAEFPKEGPSILRIQQVVRGDSAAYFCASSDYRVGGSPLHFGNGTRLTVT.

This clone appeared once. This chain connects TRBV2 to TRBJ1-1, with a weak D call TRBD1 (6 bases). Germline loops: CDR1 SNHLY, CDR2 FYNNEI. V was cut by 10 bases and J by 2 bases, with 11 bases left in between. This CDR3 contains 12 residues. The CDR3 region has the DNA TGTGCCACCGTACAGGGAAACACTGAAGCTTTCTTT. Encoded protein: CATVQGNTEAFF.

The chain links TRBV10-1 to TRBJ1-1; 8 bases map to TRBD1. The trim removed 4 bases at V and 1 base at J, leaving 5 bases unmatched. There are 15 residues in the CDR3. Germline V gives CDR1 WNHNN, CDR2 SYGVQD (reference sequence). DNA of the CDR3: TGCGCCAGCAGTGCCTCCGGGACAGGGAACACTGAAGCTTTCTTT. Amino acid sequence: CASSASGTGNTEAFF.

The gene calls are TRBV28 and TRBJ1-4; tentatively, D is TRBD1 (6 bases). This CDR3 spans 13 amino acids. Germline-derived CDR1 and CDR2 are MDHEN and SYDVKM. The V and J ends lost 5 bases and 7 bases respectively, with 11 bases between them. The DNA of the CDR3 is TGTGCCAGCAGTCAGGGGTTGGGTGAAAAACTGTTTTTT. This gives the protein CASSQGLGEKLFF.

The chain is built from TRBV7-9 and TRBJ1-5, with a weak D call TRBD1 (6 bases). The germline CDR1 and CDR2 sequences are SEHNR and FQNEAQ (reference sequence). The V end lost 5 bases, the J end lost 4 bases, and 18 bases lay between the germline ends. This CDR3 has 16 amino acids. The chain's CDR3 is CASSLGGGSGNQPQHF. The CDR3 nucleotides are TGTGCCAGCAGCCTAGGGGGGGGCAGTGGGAATCAGCCCCAGCATTTT.

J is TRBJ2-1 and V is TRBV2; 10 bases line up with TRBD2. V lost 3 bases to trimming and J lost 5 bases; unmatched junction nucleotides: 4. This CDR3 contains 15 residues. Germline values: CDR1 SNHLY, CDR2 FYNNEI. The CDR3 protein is CASSEGLAGDNEQFF. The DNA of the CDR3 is TGTGCCAGCAGTGAGGGGCTAGCGGGGGACAATGAGCAGTTCTTC. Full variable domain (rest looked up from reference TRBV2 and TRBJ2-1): EPEVTQTPSHQVTQMGQEVILRCVPISNHLYFYWYRQILGQKVEFLVSFYNNEISEKSEIFDDQFSVERPDGSNFTLKIRSTKLEDSAMYFCASSEGLAGDNEQFFGPGTRLTVL.

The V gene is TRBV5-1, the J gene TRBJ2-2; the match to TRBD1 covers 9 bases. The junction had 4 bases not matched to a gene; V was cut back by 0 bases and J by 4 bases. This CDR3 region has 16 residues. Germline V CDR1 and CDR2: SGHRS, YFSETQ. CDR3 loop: CASSLGTGGPTGELFF. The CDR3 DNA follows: TGCGCCAGCAGCTTGGGTACAGGGGGCCCCACCGGGGAGCTGTTTTTT.

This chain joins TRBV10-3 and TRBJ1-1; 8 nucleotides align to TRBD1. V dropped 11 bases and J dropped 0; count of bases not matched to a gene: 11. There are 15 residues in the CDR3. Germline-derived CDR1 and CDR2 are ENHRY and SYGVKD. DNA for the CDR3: TGTGCCGCCTCCGGGACAGGCCATATGAACACTGAAGCTTTCTTT. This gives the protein CAASGTGHMNTEAFF.

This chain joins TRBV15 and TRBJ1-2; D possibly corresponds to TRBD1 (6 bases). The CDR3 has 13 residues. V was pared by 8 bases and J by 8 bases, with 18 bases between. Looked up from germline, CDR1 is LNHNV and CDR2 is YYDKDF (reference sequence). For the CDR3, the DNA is TGTGCCACCCACCCCCGGGGGGGCGAGGGCTACACCTTC. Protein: CATHPRGGEGYTF.

The DNA for the CDR3 is TGCAGCGTTGAAGAGTCCCACAGGGACGGGGCTAACTATGGCTACACCTTC. It specifies CSVEESHRDGANYGYTF. The chain employs TRBV29-1 and TRBJ1-2; D might be TRBD1 (6 bases). Germline-derived CDR1 and CDR2 are SQVTM and ANQGSEA. The germline V and J ends were trimmed by 0 bases and 0 bases, with 17 bases remaining between them. This CDR3 comprises 17 residues.

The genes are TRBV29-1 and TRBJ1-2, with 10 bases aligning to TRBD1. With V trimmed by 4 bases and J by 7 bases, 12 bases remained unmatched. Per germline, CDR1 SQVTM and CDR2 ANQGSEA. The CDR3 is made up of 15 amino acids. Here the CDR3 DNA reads TGCAGCGTTGTAGCCGGGGACAGGGGTTGGTCTGGCTACACCTTC. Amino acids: CSVVAGDRGWSGYTF.